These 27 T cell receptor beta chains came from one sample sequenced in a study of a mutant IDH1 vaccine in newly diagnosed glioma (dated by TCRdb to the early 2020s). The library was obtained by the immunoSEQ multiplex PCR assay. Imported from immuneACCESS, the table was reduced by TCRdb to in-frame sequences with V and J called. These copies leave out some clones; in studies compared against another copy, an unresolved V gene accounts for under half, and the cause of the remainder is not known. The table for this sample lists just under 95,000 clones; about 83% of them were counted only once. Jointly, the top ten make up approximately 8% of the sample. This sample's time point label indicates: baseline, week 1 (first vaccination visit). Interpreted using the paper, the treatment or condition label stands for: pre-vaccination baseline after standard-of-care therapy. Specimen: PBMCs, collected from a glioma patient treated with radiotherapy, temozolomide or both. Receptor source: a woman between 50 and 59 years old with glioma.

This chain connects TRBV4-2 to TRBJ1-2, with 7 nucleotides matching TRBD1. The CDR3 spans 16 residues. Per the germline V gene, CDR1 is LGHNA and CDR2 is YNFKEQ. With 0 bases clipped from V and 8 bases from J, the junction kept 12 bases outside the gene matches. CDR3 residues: CASSQDPTGKVVGYTF. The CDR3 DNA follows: TGTGCCAGCAGCCAAGACCCGACAGGGAAGGTCGTGGGCTACACCTTC.

The CDR3 DNA is TGTGCCAGCAGCCGGTATGGATCACTTCCTAACTATGGCTACACCTTC. Its protein product is CASSRYGSLPNYGYTF. The chain uses TRBV7-2 and TRBJ1-2; no reliable D call. CDR3 length: 16 amino acids. Deletions cut 5 bases from V and 0 bases from J, with 16 bases between. Germline V CDR1 and CDR2: SGHTA, FQGNSA.

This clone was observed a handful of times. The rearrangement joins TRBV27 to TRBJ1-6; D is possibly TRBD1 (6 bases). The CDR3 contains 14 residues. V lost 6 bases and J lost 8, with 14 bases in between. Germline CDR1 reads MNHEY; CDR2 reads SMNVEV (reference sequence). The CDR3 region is CASSSRGWDSPLHF. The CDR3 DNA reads TGTGCCAGCAGCTCCAGGGGTTGGGATTCACCCCTCCACTTT.

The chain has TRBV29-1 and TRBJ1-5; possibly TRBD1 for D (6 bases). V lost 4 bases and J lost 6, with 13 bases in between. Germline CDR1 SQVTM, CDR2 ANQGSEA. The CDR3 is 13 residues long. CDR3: CSVVVGAGQPQHF. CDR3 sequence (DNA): TGCAGCGTTGTTGTGGGGGCCGGTCAGCCCCAGCATTTT.

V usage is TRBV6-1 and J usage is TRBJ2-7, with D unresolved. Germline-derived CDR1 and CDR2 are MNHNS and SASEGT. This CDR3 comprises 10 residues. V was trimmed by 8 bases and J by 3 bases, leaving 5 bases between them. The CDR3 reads CASPHYEQYF. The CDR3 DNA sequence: TGTGCCAGCCCCCACTACGAGCAGTACTTC.

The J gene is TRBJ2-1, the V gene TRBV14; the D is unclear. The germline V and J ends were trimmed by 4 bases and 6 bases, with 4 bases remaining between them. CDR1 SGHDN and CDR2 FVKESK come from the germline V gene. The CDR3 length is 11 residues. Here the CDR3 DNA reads TGTGCCAGCAGCCCCTTCAATGAGCAGTTCTTC. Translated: CASSPFNEQFF.

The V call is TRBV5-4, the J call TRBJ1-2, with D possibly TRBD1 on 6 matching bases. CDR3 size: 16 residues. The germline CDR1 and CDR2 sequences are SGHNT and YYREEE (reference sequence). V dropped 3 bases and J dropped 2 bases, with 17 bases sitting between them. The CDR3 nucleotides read TGTGCCAGCAGCTGGGGACCCGAGGGGGGAAACTATGGCTACACCTTC. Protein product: CASSWGPEGGNYGYTF.

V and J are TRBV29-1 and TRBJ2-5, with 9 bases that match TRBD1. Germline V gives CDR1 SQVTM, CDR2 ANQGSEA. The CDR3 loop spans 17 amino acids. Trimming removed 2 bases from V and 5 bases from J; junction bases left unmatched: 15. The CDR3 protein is CSVELAVRTGDLETQYF. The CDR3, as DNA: TGCAGCGTTGAATTGGCGGTTCGGACAGGGGATTTGGAGACCCAGTACTTC.

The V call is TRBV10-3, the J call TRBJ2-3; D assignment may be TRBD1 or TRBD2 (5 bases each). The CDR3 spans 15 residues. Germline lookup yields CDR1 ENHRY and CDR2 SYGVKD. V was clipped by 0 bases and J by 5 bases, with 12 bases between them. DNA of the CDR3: TGTGCCATCAGTGAGTCGACAGCCCGGGGAGATACGCAGTATTTT. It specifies CAISESTARGDTQYF.

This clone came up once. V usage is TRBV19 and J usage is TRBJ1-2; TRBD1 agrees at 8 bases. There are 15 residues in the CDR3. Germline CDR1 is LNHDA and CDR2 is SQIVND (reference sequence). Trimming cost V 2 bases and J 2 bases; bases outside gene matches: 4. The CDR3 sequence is CASSIKQGENYGYTF. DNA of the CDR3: TGTGCCAGTAGTATAAAACAGGGGGAAAACTATGGCTACACCTTC.

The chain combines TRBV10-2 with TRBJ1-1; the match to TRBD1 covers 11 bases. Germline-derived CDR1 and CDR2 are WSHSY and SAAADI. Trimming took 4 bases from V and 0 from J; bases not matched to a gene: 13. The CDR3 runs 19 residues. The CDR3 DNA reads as TGCGCCAGCAGTGCCGGGACAGGGGGGCATCCCCCAATGAACACTGAAGCTTTCTTT. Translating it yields CASSAGTGGHPPMNTEAFF.

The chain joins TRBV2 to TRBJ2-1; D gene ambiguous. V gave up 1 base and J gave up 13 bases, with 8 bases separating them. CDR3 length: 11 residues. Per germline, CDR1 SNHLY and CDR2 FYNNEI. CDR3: CASSEERLQFF. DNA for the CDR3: TGTGCCAGCAGTGAAGAACGGCTCCAGTTCTTC.

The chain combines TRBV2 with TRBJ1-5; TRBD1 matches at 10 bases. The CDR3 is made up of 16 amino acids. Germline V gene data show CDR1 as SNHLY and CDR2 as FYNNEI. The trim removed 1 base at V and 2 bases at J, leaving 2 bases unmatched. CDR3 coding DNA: TGTGCCAGCAGTGAAGGGGGGACAGGGGGCAATCAGCCCCAGCATTTT. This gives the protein CASSEGGTGGNQPQHF.

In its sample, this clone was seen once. The CDR3 sequence is CASSHRVRDTEAFF. CDR3 DNA sequence: TGTGCCAGTAGTCACAGGGTTCGGGACACTGAAGCTTTCTTT. The genes are TRBV19 and TRBJ1-1; possibly TRBD1 for D (6 bases). This CDR3 region has 14 residues. Trimming took off 5 bases at V and 3 bases at J, with 13 bases between the two ends. Germline CDR1 LNHDA, CDR2 SQIVND (reference sequence).

The CDR3 region is CASSGGGEREQYF. Here the CDR3 DNA reads TGTGCCAGCAGCGGAGGCGGTGAACGCGAGCAGTACTTC. V and J are TRBV9 and TRBJ2-7; D gene ambiguous. CDR1 and CDR2 from the germline V gene are SGDLS and YYNGEE. V shed 3 bases and J shed 6 bases, with 13 bases lying between them. There are 13 residues in the CDR3.

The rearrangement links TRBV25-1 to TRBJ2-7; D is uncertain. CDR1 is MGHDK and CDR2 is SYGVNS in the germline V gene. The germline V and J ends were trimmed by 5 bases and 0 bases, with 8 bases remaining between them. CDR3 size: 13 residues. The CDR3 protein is CASSTLSSYEQYF. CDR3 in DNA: TGTGCCAGCAGTACCTTGAGCTCCTACGAGCAGTACTTC.

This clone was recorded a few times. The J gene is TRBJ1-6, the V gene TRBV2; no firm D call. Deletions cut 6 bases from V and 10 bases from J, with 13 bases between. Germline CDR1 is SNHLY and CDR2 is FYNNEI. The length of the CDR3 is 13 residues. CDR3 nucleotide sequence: TGTGCCAGCAGCGTAGGGTTTGGCTCACCCCTCCACTTT. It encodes CASSVGFGSPLHF. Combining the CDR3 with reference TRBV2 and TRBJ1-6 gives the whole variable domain EPEVTQTPSHQVTQMGQEVILRCVPISNHLYFYWYRQILGQKVEFLVSFYNNEISEKSEIFDDQFSVERPDGSNFTLKIRSTKLEDSAMYFCASSVGFGSPLHFGNGTRLTVT.

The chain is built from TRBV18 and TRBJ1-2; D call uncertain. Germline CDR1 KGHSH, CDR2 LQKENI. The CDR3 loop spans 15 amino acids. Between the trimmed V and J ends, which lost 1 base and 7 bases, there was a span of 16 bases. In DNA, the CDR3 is TGTGCCAGCTCACCACAAAGGGCGCCCGTCGGTGGCTACACCTTC. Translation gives CASSPQRAPVGGYTF.

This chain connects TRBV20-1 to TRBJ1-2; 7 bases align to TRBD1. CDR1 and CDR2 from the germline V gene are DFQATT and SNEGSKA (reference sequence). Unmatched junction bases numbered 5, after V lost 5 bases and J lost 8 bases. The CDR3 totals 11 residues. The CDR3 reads CSAGRTGGYTF. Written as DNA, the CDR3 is TGCAGTGCTGGACGGACAGGCGGCTACACCTTC.

The CDR3 coding sequence is TGCGCCAGCAGCCAGGGAGCTATGGACACCGGGGAGCTGTTTTTT. Translated, it gives CASSQGAMDTGELFF. The chain recombines TRBV4-1 with TRBJ2-2; TRBD2 is a possible D gene (5 bases). The CDR3 contains 15 residues. V dropped 3 bases and J dropped 3 bases, with 11 bases sitting between them. Germline CDR1 reads MGHRA; CDR2 reads YSYEKL.

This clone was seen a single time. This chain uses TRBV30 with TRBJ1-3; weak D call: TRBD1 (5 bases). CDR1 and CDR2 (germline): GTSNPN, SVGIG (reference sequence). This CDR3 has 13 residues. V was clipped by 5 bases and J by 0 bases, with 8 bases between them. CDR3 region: CAWGDHSGNTIYF. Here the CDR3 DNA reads TGTGCCTGGGGGGACCACTCTGGAAACACCATATATTTT.

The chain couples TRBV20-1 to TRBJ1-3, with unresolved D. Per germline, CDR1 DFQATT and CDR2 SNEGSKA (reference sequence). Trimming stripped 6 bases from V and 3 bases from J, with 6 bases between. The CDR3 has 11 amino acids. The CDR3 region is CSAIFGNTIYF. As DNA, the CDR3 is TGCAGTGCCATCTTTGGAAACACCATATATTTT.

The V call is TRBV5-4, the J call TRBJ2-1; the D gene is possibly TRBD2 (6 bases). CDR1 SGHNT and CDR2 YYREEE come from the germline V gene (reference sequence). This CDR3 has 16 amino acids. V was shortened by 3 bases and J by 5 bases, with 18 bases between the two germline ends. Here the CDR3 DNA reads TGTGCCAGCAGCTCCTCGGCGGGACTTGGGAACAATGAGCAGTTCTTC. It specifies CASSSSAGLGNNEQFF. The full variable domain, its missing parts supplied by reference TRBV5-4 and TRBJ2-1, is ETGVTQSPTHLIKTRGQQVTLRCSSQSGHNTVSWYQQALGQGPQFIFQYYREEENGRGNFPPRFSGLQFPNYSSELNVNALELDDSALYLCASSSSAGLGNNEQFFGPGTRLTVL.

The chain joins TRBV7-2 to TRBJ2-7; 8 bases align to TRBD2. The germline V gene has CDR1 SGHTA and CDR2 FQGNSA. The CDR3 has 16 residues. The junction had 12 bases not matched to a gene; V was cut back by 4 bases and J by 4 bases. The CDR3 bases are TGTGCCAGCAGCTCCTCGAATGGGCGGGGGGAGTACGAGCAGTACTTC. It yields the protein CASSSSNGRGEYEQYF.

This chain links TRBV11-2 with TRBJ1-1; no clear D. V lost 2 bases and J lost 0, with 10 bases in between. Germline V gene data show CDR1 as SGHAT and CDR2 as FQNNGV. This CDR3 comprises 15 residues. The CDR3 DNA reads TGTGCCAGCAGCTTAATGGAGGGCATGAACACTGAAGCTTTCTTT. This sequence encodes CASSLMEGMNTEAFF.

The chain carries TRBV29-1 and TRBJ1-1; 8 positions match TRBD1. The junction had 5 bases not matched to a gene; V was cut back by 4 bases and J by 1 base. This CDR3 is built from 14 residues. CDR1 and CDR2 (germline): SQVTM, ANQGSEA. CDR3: CSVAPGGWNTEAFF. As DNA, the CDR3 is TGCAGCGTTGCGCCAGGGGGCTGGAACACTGAAGCTTTCTTT.

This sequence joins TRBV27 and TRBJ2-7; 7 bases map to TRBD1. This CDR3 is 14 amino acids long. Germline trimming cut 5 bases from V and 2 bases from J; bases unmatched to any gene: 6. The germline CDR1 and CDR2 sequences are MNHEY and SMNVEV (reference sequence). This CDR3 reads CASSPRTGTYEQYF. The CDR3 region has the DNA TGTGCCAGCAGTCCGCGGACAGGAACCTACGAGCAGTACTTC.